This TCR beta chain was identified during a study of T cell responses to AZD1222 COVID-19 vaccine. Study-wide findings and caveats: The reported proportion of spike-specific TCRs targeting unmutated variant regions was nearly half. Repertoires were sampled only after the peak T cell response. White British ancestry dominated among donors, who included more females, and clonal diversity was possibly underestimated.

This clone came up once. Its specificity is not known. Produced via immunoSEQ multiplex PCR; TCRdb's table is partial and in-frame only. The sample lists about 120,000 clones, roughly nine tenths occurring once. Deletions cut 3 bases from V and 0 bases from J, with 12 bases between. From germline, CDR1 is LNHDA and CDR2 SQIVND (reference sequence). The CDR3 covers 16 residues. Sequencing used peripheral blood, obtained on day 0 of AZD1222 vaccination. This receptor was identified in an adult in good health. This chain joins TRBV19 and TRBJ2-4, with D maybe TRBD1 (6 bases). The CDR3 reads CASSMWDTLAKNIQYF. The DNA of the CDR3 is TGTGCCAGTAGTATGTGGGACACCCTAGCCAAAAACATTCAGTACTTC.